The T cell receptor (beta chain) described here comes from a study of a mutant IDH1 vaccine in newly diagnosed glioma. As for the study in general: Treated patients, averaging roughly 40 years, were roughly 62% male and about 40% female. The therapy given earlier, which was standard therapy, consisted of radiotherapy, temozolomide, or both, and most of the patients received both. Study results and caveats: With respect to changes in top peripheral T cell clonotypes, pseudoprogression seemed unrelated.

As concerns this clone: What it binds is not known.

Described time point: week 23, last vaccination. A 20-mer mutant IDH1 peptide at 300 ug was injected subcutaneously with topical imiquimod. The astrocytomas were IDH1-mutant, ATRX-negative, and WHO grade 3 or 4. Profiled with immunoSEQ multiplex PCR; TCRdb holds only in-frame clones, not every one. The profile shows around 40,000 clones, about four fifths of them singletons. The CDR3 length is 14 residues. CDR1 and CDR2 from the germline V gene are MNHEY and SVGAGI. Deletions cut 6 bases from V and 1 base from J, with 9 bases between. This clonotype was sampled from a woman between 40 and 50 years old with glioma. Some clones in this sample may be carry-over from other donors' samples. The chain is built from TRBV6-5 and TRBJ2-2; no firm D call. Sequencing was performed on PBMCs, taken from a glioma patient whose treatment included an IDH1 peptide vaccine. Written as DNA, the CDR3 is TGTGCCAGCAGGCCCAGTCTGAACACCGGGGAGCTGTTTTTT. Translated, it gives CASRPSLNTGELFF.